This TCR beta chain originates from a study of blood T cell repertoires in COVID-19. Generated by immunoSEQ multiplex PCR, the TCRdb table keeps only in-frame clones and is missing some. The profile shows approximately 130,000 clones, around 77% of them singletons. This clonotype originated in a human donor in a cohort sampled during active COVID-19. Specimen: peripheral blood.

The CDR3 loop is CASSQDGDNSNQPQHF. The CDR3 nucleotides are TGCGCCAGCAGCCAGGATGGGGACAATAGCAATCAGCCCCAGCATTTT. The gene calls are TRBV4-1 and TRBJ1-5, with a tentative D call TRBD1 (6 bases). Trimming left V 3 bases short and J 0 bases short, with 12 bases between. The CDR3 runs to 16 residues. Germline-derived CDR1 and CDR2 are MGHRA and YSYEKL.